A selection of T cell receptor beta chains follows, all from one sample in a study of PD-1 blockade in classical Hodgkin lymphoma. TCRdb's table, derived via immunoSEQ multiplex PCR, lists solely in-frame clones and lacks some. The sample has about 12,000 clones, 79% seen once. The sequencing here drew on CD4+ T cells from blood, taken at baseline. All receptors derive from a human donor with classical Hodgkin lymphoma. Both conserved end residues are part of each CDR3. Fields, in order: D gene, V gene, clone size, J gene, CDR3 protein, CDR3 DNA. A D gene is named only where the DNA matches it firmly. Where a row states a size, it is once, few, many or the class of an expanded clone; other rows omit it.

NA	TRBV10-3	NA	TRBJ1-1	CAISEGFTEAFF	TGTGCCATCAGTGAGGGGTTCACTGAAGCTTTCTTT
NA	TRBV7-9	NA	TRBJ1-6	CASSLGNSPLHF	TGTGCCAGCAGCTTAGGTAATTCACCCCTCCACTTT
TRBD2	TRBV19	NA	TRBJ2-2	CASSLSGGPAGELFF	TGTGCCAGTAGTCTCAGCGGGGGGCCCGCCGGGGAGCTGTTTTTT
NA	TRBV7-8	NA	TRBJ1-1	CASSPLGGRNTEAFF	TGTGCCAGCAGCCCCTTAGGGGGGAGGAACACTGAAGCTTTCTTT
NA	TRBV19	once	TRBJ1-2	CASKGLSGYGYTF	TGTGCCAGTAAAGGTTTGAGTGGTTATGGCTACACCTTC
NA	TRBV11-2	NA	TRBJ1-1	CASSLDPRGSNTEAFF	TGTGCCAGCAGCTTAGATCCTAGGGGAAGTAACACTGAAGCTTTCTTT
TRBD1	TRBV28	NA	TRBJ1-4	CASNGVRTGEEKLFF	TGTGCCAGCAACGGAGTCCGGACAGGGGAAGAAAAACTGTTTTTT
TRBD1	TRBV6-5	NA	TRBJ1-6	CASTSGGGDNSPLHF	TGTGCCAGCACCTCAGGGGGCGGCGATAATTCACCCCTCCACTTT
TRBD1	TRBV6-5	NA	TRBJ2-3	CASSSGTGVSTDTQYF	TGTGCCAGCAGTTCCGGGACAGGGGTATCCACAGATACGCAGTATTTT
TRBD1	TRBV19	NA	TRBJ2-7	CASSIWDRGHEQYF	TGTGCCAGTAGTATTTGGGACAGGGGCCACGAGCAGTACTTC
TRBD1	TRBV2	NA	TRBJ2-2	CASSWMDRAGELFF	TGTGCCAGCAGTTGGATGGACAGGGCCGGGGAGCTGTTTTTT
NA	TRBV18	NA	TRBJ1-1	CASLNREKTNTEAFF	TGTGCCAGCCTTAACAGGGAAAAGACGAACACTGAAGCTTTCTTT
NA	TRBV5-1	NA	TRBJ2-5	CTSSLDRETQYF	TGCACCAGCAGCTTGGACCGAGAGACCCAGTACTTC
NA	TRBV6-5	NA	TRBJ2-5	CASSYGGFQETQYF	TGTGCCAGCAGTTACGGGGGCTTCCAAGAGACCCAGTACTTC
NA	TRBV4-1	NA	TRBJ2-2	CASSQGQRTGELFF	TGCGCCAGCAGCCAAGGCCAGAGGACCGGGGAGCTGTTTTTT
NA	TRBV6-5	few	TRBJ1-3	CASRRGSGNTIYF	TGTGCCAGCAGGAGGGGCTCTGGAAACACCATATATTTT
NA	TRBV6-4	NA	TRBJ2-3	CASSRDSTDTQYF	TGTGCCAGCAGTCGAGACAGCACAGATACGCAGTATTTT
NA	TRBV5-1	NA	TRBJ2-2	CASSFHTGELFF	TGCGCCAGCAGCTTTCATACCGGGGAGCTGTTTTTT
TRBD2	TRBV12-5	NA	TRBJ2-3	CASGSPGGRGAFTDTQYF	TGTGCTAGTGGTTCACCCGGGGGGCGGGGGGCCTTCACAGATACGCAGTATTTT
NA	TRBV19	once	TRBJ2-2	CATPDTTNTGELFF	TGTGCCACCCCGGACACCACGAACACCGGGGAGCTGTTTTTT
NA	TRBV7-2	NA	TRBJ2-1	CASSLAGGLNEQFF	TGTGCCAGCAGCTTAGCGGGGGGGCTGAATGAGCAGTTCTTC
NA	TRBV5-4	NA	TRBJ2-4	CASRGDAAKNIQYF	TGTGCCAGCAGGGGGGACGCGGCCAAAAACATTCAGTACTTC
TRBD1	TRBV11-2	once	TRBJ2-7	CASAIRTGTGGYEQYF	TGTGCCAGCGCCATTAGAACCGGGACAGGGGGCTACGAGCAGTACTTC
NA	TRBV7-6	once	TRBJ1-1	CASSSTQGHTEAFF	TGTGCCAGCAGCTCCACTCAGGGACACACTGAAGCTTTCTTT
NA	TRBV7-2	NA	TRBJ2-7	CASSLGRSSYEQYF	TGTGCCAGCAGCTTAGGCAGGAGTAGCTACGAGCAGTACTTC
NA	TRBV11-2	NA	TRBJ2-1	CASSGIQGRNEQFF	TGTGCCAGCAGCGGGATTCAGGGTCGGAATGAGCAGTTCTTC
TRBD1	TRBV28	few	TRBJ1-5	CASRSPGQNQPQHF	TGTGCCAGCAGGTCTCCGGGACAGAATCAGCCCCAGCATTTT
TRBD1	TRBV10-1	NA	TRBJ2-1	CASSVDRGRGEQFF	TGCGCCAGCAGTGTGGACAGGGGGCGCGGAGAGCAGTTCTTC
TRBD2	TRBV7-2	few	TRBJ2-5	CASSHLSERGGQETQYF	TGTGCCAGCAGCCACCTCAGTGAGCGGGGGGGACAAGAGACCCAGTACTTC
NA	TRBV5-4	NA	TRBJ1-2	CASSFPGGYGYTF	TGTGCCAGCAGCTTTCCGGGCGGCTATGGCTACACCTTC